The 14 T cell receptor beta chains given below trace back to one sample, sequenced in a study of neoadjuvant anti-PD-1 for oral cavity cancer. This table comes from immunoSEQ multiplex PCR, and its TCRdb copy is limited to in-frame clones, with some not included. This sample carries 72,000 or so clones, about 86% of them seen once, and the ten largest clones take around 2.6%. The time point: after neoadjuvant nivolumab, at surgical resection. The sample was PBMCs, taken after nivolumab (anti-PD-1) treatment. Receptors were obtained from a person between 40 and 85 years old with oral cavity squamous cell carcinoma.

This chain links TRBV7-9 with TRBJ1-2; no clear D. The CDR3 totals 15 residues. The V end lost 0 bases, the J end lost 4 bases, and 12 bases lay between the germline ends. CDR1 SEHNR and CDR2 FQNEAQ come from the germline V gene (reference sequence). The CDR3 region is CASSLAYQRGYGYTF. CDR3 DNA: TGTGCCAGCAGCTTAGCTTACCAAAGAGGCTATGGCTACACCTTC.

The rearrangement uses TRBV6-1 and TRBJ1-4; D gene unclear. The germline V and J ends were trimmed by 6 bases and 3 bases, with 5 bases remaining between them. The length of the CDR3 is 12 residues. Germline-derived CDR1 and CDR2 are MNHNS and SASEGT. This CDR3 is CASRTANEKLFF. The CDR3 bases are TGTGCCAGCAGAACGGCTAATGAAAAACTGTTTTTT.

The genes are TRBV6-6 and TRBJ1-4, with D perhaps TRBD1 (6 bases). The germline CDR1 and CDR2 sequences are MNHNY and SVGAGI (reference sequence). V lost 7 bases and J 4 bases, leaving 16 bases between the germline ends. This CDR3 has 15 amino acids. DNA of the CDR3: TGTGCCAGCACCGCCGGGGGGGCGGGTAATGAAAAACTGTTTTTT. It translates to CASTAGGAGNEKLFF.

The chain is built from TRBV27 and TRBJ1-2, with TRBD1 matching over 9 bases. The V and J ends lost 2 bases and 9 bases, in that order; junction bases with no gene match: 13. This CDR3 is built from 16 residues. The V gene's germline CDR1 is MNHEY and CDR2 SMNVEV (reference sequence). The chain's CDR3 is CASSLGIPGTGSRYTF. The CDR3 bases are TGTGCCAGCAGTTTAGGGATACCGGGGACAGGGAGTCGCTACACCTTC.

The chain uses TRBV7-2 and TRBJ1-4; D is uncertain. Trimming left V 1 base short and J 8 bases short, with 8 bases between. Germline V gene data show CDR1 as SGHTA and CDR2 as FQGNSA. This CDR3 is 13 amino acids long. Here the CDR3 DNA reads TGTGCCAGCAGCTTAGTAACGGCGGAAAAACTGTTTTTT. It is translated as CASSLVTAEKLFF.

The rearrangement uses TRBV27 and TRBJ1-3; no firm D call. The CDR3 is made up of 13 amino acids. V dropped 7 bases and J dropped 3 bases, with 10 bases sitting between them. CDR1 and CDR2 from the germline V gene are MNHEY and SMNVEV (reference sequence). Written as DNA, the CDR3 is TGTGCCAGCAAGATGGAAGGTGGAAACACCATATATTTT. It specifies CASKMEGGNTIYF.

This sequence joins TRBV5-6 and TRBJ2-1; D may correspond to TRBD1 or TRBD2 (5 bases each). Germline-derived CDR1 and CDR2 are SGHDT and YYEEEE. This CDR3 contains 14 residues. Trimming pared 2 bases from V and 7 bases from J, leaving 13 bases between. CDR3 sequence reads: CASSFGTVGNEQFF. The CDR3 DNA is TGTGCCAGCAGCTTCGGGACGGTTGGGAATGAGCAGTTCTTC.

The chain is built from TRBV2 and TRBJ2-1; possibly TRBD2 for D (5 bases). The CDR3 length is 12 residues. Trimming removed 7 bases at V and 6 bases at J, with 10 bases between. Germline loops: CDR1 SNHLY, CDR2 FYNNEI. The DNA of the CDR3 is TGTGCCAGCACCCAACTAGTCAATGAGCAGTTCTTC. Protein: CASTQLVNEQFF.

V usage is TRBV10-3 and J usage is TRBJ2-3, with 10 bases identical to TRBD2. Per the germline V gene, CDR1 is ENHRY and CDR2 is SYGVKD. The CDR3 loop spans 13 amino acids. After removal of 7 bases from V and 7 bases from J, the junction contained 5 bases not matched to a gene. The CDR3 region is CAINPSGSNTQYF. In DNA, the CDR3 is TGTGCCATCAACCCTAGCGGGAGCAATACGCAGTATTTT.

A few counts support this clone. The chain combines TRBV9 with TRBJ2-3; D is uncertain. The CDR3 sequence is 14 residues long. CDR1 is SGDLS, CDR2 YYNGEE, per germline. Trimming cost V 4 bases and J 5 bases, with 14 bases left between them. This CDR3 reads CASSPTFGLDTQYF. In DNA form, the CDR3 reads TGTGCCAGCAGCCCAACGTTCGGGCTAGATACGCAGTATTTT.

The rearrangement uses TRBV5-1 and TRBJ2-7; 8 nucleotides line up with TRBD1. With V trimmed by 5 bases and J by 4 bases, 5 bases remained unmatched. Germline values: CDR1 SGHRS, CDR2 YFSETQ. The CDR3 runs to 13 residues. The CDR3 spells CASRRTGRYEQYF. The CDR3 DNA follows: TGCGCCAGCAGGCGGACAGGGAGGTACGAGCAGTACTTC.

The chain links TRBV27 to TRBJ1-2; D possibly corresponds to TRBD1 (5 bases). This CDR3 comprises 16 residues. Germline V gene lookup returns CDR1 MNHEY and CDR2 SMNVEV (reference sequence). The V end lost 6 bases, the J end lost 5 bases, and 22 bases lay between the germline ends. Written as DNA, the CDR3 is TGTGCCAGCAGACTGGGGGACGGGGGAGGCGGGTATGGCTACACCTTC. It codes for CASRLGDGGGGYGYTF.

This clone was picked up one time. This chain uses TRBV5-1 with TRBJ2-1; D is possibly TRBD2 (5 bases). This CDR3 contains 15 residues. V was pared by 5 bases and J by 0 bases, with 12 bases between. Germline lookup yields CDR1 SGHRS and CDR2 YFSETQ. CDR3 DNA sequence: TGCGCCAGCAGACCAAGCGGTAGCTCCTACAATGAGCAGTTCTTC. Its translation is CASRPSGSSYNEQFF.

This clone has a single count. V and J are TRBV11-2 and TRBJ2-1; D is perhaps TRBD1 (6 bases). The CDR3 sequence is 13 residues long. Trimming cost V 8 bases and J 1 base, with 9 bases left between them. The V gene's germline CDR1 is SGHAT and CDR2 FQNNGV. CDR3 protein: CASLGTSYNEQFF. CDR3 DNA sequence: TGTGCCAGCCTCGGGACATCCTACAATGAGCAGTTCTTC.